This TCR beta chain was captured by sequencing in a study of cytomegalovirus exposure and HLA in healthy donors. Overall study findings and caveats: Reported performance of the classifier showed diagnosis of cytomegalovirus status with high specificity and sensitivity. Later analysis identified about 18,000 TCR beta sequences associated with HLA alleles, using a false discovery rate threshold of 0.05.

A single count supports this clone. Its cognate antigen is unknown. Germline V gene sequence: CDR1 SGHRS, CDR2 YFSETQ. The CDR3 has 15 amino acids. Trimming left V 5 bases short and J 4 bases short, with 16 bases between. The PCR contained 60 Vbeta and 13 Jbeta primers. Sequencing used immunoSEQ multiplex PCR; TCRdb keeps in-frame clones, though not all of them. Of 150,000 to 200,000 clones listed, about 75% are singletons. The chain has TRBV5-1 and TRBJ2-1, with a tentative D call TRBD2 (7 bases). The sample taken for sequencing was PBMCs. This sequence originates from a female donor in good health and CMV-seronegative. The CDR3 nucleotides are TGCGCCAGCAGTACGGGGGGCGGTCATTACAATGAGCAGTTCTTC. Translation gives CASSTGGGHYNEQFF.